This T cell receptor beta chain was captured in a study of T cells in women clearing cervical HPV infection. The repertoire was sequenced with immunoSEQ multiplex PCR; TCRdb's copy has only in-frame clones and lacks some. The table gives roughly 20,000 clones; the top ten clones make up around 5% of it. General study results and limits: Each sample's T-cell count was unknown, possibly confounding richness.

Details on this clone: The target antigen is unknown.

Each participant carried one incident cervical HPV16 infection only. Specimen: blood buffy coat. The receptor was isolated from a woman aged 18 to 75 with a cervical HPV16 infection that either progressed to CIN3+ or cleared (not recorded which).

CDR3 DNA, as far as it was read: TGCGCCAGCAGTGAGTCGATTGGCAGGCAGAACACTGAA. Protein sequence: CASSESIGRQNTE. The entire CDR3 protein is CASSESIGRQNTEAFF. The rearrangement uses TRBV10-2 and TRBJ1-1; no firm D call. The read comes to an end 3 residues before the CDR3 does, leaving the germline J gene to fill in the end. Trimming removed 0 bases from V and 1 base from J, with 12 bases in between. Germline V lookup: CDR1 WSHSY, CDR2 SAAADI. This CDR3 has 16 residues.